This TCR beta chain was profiled in a study of T cell responses to AZD1222 COVID-19 vaccine. Details on this clone: Its antigen is undetermined.

The V gene's germline CDR1 is MGHRA and CDR2 YSYEKL. Trimming took 4 bases from V and 4 from J, leaving 20 bases between them. The CDR3 length is 17 residues. Method: immunoSEQ multiplex PCR; TCRdb's copy keeps in-frame clones and lacks some. There are 150,000 to 200,000 clones in the sample; roughly 92% occur only once, and 10% lies in the top ten. Overall study results and limits: Two AZD1222 administrations were followed by greater Spike-specific TCR breadth and depth. A reported finding is that nearly half of spike-specific TCRs target unmutated variant regions. Dominant CD4 TCR responses targeted spike regions 160-218 and 743-854. A mostly white British donor set with more females was recruited, and clonal diversity was possibly underestimated.

The receptor's source is an adult in good health. The J gene is TRBJ1-3, the V gene TRBV4-1; the D gene is possibly TRBD1 (5 bases). The sample here was peripheral blood, taken on day 0 of AZD1222 vaccination. The CDR3 loop is CASSPTMAGPEGNTIYF. For the CDR3, the DNA is TGCGCCAGCAGCCCAACCATGGCAGGGCCTGAGGGAAACACCATATATTTT.